Shown below are 4 T cell receptor beta chains from a single sample sequenced in a study of OX40 agonist ivuxolimab in advanced cancers. The library came from the immunoSEQ multiplex PCR assay. This immuneACCESS table, as held by TCRdb, lists in-frame sequences with V and J called but not all clones. Of the missing ones, under half trace to an unresolved V gene in checked studies; the others have no known cause. The sample contains 65,000 to 85,000 clones, about 94% of them found a single time. 6% to 8% of the sample comes from the top ten. The input for sequencing was CD4+ or CD8+ T cells sorted from blood, taken in a trial of the OX40 agonist ivuxolimab. Source of these receptors: an adult with an advanced solid tumor such as melanoma, head and neck, liver or kidney cancer.

The chain combines TRBV7-6 with TRBJ2-3; no reliable D call. The CDR3 is 14 residues long. Trimming took 1 base from V and 4 from J, leaving 9 bases between them. Looked up from germline, CDR1 is SGHVS and CDR2 is FNYEAQ. The CDR3 loop reads CASSLELGADTQYF. CDR3 bases: TGTGCCAGCAGCTTAGAACTGGGCGCAGATACGCAGTATTTT.

The rearrangement uses TRBV4-1 and TRBJ2-7; TRBD1 aligns across 8 bases. The ends lost 4 bases at V and 2 bases at J; junction bases unmatched: 4. The germline CDR1 and CDR2 sequences are MGHRA and YSYEKL. This CDR3 contains 14 residues. The CDR3 reads CASSPTGVTYEQYF. The CDR3 nucleotides are TGCGCCAGCAGCCCGACAGGGGTTACCTACGAGCAGTACTTC.

This clone was detected only once. The V and J genes are TRBV19 and TRBJ2-7; D uncertain. V was pared by 3 bases and J by 4 bases, with 10 bases between. Germline V gene data show CDR1 as LNHDA and CDR2 as SQIVND (reference sequence). This CDR3 contains 13 residues. The CDR3 DNA sequence: TGTGCCAGTAGTATTAGTTCGTTTTACGAGCAGTACTTC. It is translated as CASSISSFYEQYF.

The CDR3 spells CASSGGTGYGNTIYF. In DNA form, the CDR3 reads TGTGCCAGCAGTGGCGGGACAGGGTATGGAAACACCATATATTTT. V is TRBV9 and J is TRBJ1-3; 9 positions match TRBD1. V was clipped by 5 bases and J by 3 bases; unmatched bases: 6. In germline, CDR1 is SGDLS, CDR2 YYNGEE. The CDR3 consists of 15 residues.